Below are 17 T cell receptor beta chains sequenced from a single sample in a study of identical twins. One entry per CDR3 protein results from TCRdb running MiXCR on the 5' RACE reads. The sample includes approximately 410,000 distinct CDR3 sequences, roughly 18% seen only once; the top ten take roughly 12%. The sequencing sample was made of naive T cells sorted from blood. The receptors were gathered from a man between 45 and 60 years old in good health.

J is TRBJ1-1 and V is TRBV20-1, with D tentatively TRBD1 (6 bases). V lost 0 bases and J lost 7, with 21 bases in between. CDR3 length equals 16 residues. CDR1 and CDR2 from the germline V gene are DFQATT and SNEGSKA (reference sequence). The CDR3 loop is CSARDHRGLVSVEAFF. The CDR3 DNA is TGCAGTGCTAGAGATCACCGGGGGCTGGTTTCGGTTGAAGCTTTCTTT.

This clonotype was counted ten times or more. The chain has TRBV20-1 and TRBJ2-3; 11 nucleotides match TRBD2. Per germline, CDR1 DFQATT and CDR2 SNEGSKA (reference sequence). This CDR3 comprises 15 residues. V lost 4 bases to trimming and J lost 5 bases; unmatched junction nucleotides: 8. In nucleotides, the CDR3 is TGCAGTGCTATGTTAGCGGGGGGGCCCGTAGATACGCAGTATTTT. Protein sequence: CSAMLAGGPVDTQYF.

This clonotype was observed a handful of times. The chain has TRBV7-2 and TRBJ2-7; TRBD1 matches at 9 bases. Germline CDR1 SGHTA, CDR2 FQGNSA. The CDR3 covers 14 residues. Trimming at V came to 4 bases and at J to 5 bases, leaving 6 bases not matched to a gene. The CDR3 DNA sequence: TGTGCCAGCAGCTACAGGGGGCGCATGAACGAGCAGTACTTC. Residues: CASSYRGRMNEQYF. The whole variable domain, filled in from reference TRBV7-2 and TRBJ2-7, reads GAGVSQSPSNKVTEKGKDVELRCDPISGHTALYWYRQSLGQGLEFLIYFQGNSAPDKSGLPSDRFSAERTGGSVSTLTIQRTQQEDSAVYLCASSYRGRMNEQYFGPGTRLTVT.

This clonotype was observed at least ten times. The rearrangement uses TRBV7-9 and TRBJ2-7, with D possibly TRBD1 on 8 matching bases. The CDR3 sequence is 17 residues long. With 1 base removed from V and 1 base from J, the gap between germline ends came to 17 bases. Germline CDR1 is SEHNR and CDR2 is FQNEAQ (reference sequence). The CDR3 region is CASSLVTGGTTSYEQYF. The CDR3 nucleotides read TGTGCCAGCAGCTTAGTTACAGGGGGGACTACTTCCTACGAGCAGTACTTC.

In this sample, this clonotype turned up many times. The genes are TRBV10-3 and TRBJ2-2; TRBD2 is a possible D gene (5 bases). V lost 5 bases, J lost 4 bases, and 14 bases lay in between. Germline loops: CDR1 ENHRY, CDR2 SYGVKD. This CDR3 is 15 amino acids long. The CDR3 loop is CAISLLGVTTGELFF. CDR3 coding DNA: TGTGCCATCAGTCTCCTCGGGGTGACCACCGGGGAGCTGTTTTTT.

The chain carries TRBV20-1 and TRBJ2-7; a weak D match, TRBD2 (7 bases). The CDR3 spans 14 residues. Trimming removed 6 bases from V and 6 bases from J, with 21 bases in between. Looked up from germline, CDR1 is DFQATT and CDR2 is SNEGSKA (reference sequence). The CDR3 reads CSATDSGVGGEQYF. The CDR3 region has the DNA TGCAGTGCGACGGACAGCGGGGTTGGGGGCGAGCAGTACTTC.

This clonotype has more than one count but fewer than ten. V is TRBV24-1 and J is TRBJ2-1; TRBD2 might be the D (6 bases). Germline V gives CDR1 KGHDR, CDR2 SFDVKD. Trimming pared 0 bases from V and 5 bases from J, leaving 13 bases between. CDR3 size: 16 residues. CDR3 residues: CATSDLGAGIDNEQFF. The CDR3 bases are TGTGCCACCAGTGATTTGGGCGCGGGAATAGACAATGAGCAGTTCTTC.

CDR3 sequence reads: CASSYRDRGPNTEAFF. The CDR3 nucleotides read TGTGCCAGCAGTTACCGGGACAGGGGACCTAACACTGAAGCTTTCTTT. The chain recombines TRBV6-5 with TRBJ1-1; 10 bases match TRBD1. V was pared by 2 bases and J by 2 bases, with 5 bases of the junction left unmatched. The CDR3 length is 16 residues. In germline, CDR1 is MNHEY, CDR2 SVGAGI.

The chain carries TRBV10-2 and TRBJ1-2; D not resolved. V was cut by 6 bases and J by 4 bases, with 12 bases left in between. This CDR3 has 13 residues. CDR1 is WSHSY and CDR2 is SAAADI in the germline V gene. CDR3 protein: CASRSGGPYGYTF. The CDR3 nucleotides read TGCGCCAGCAGGTCGGGAGGGCCCTATGGCTACACCTTC.

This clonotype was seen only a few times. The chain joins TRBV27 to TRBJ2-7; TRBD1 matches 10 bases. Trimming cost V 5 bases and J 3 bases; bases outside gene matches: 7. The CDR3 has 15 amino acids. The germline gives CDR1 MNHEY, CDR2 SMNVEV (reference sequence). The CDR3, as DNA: TGTGCCAGCAGTCCTAGGGGACAGGGGCGCTACGAGCAGTACTTC. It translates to CASSPRGQGRYEQYF.

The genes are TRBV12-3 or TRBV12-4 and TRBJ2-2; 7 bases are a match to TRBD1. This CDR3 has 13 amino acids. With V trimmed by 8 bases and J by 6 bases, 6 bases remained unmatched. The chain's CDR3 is CASLQGLPGELFF. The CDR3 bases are TGTGCCAGCTTACAGGGGCTGCCCGGGGAGCTGTTTTTT.

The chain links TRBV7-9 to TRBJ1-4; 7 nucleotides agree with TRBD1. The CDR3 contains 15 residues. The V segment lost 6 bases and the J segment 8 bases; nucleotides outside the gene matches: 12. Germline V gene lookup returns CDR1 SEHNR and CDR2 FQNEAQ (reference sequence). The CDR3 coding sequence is TGTGCCAGCAGAAAAGGGGGCCAGACCAGCGAAAAACTGTTTTTT. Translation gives CASRKGGQTSEKLFF.

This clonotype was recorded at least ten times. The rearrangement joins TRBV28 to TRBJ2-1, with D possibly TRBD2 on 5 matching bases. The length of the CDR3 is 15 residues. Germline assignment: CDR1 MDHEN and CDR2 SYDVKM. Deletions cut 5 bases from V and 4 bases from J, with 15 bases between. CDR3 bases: TGTGCCAGCAGTCCCCGCCGGGGTCAGTACAATGAGCAGTTCTTC. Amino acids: CASSPRRGQYNEQFF.

The CDR3 bases are TGTGCCAGCAGCGCAGGACTTTACGAGCAGTACTTC. This sequence encodes CASSAGLYEQYF. This chain uses TRBV7-2 with TRBJ2-7; possible D gene TRBD2, 5 bases. The CDR3 is 12 residues long. Trimming took 5 bases from V and 4 from J, leaving 9 bases between them. Germline CDR1 SGHTA, CDR2 FQGNSA.

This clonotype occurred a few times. This chain's CDR3 is CATLIRGDTGELFF. In nucleotides, the CDR3 is TGTGCCACCCTGATCAGGGGGGACACCGGGGAGCTGTTTTTT. This chain joins TRBV6-1 and TRBJ2-2, with D possibly TRBD1 on 7 matching bases. The CDR3 consists of 14 residues. Per the germline V gene, CDR1 is MNHNS and CDR2 is SASEGT. V was shortened by 10 bases and J by 3 bases, with 15 bases between the two germline ends.

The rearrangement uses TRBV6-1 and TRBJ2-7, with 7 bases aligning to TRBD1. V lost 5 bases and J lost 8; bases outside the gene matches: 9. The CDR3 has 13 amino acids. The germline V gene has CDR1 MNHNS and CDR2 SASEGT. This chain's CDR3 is CASSTGTAHQQYF. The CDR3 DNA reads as TGTGCCAGCAGTACCGGGACAGCCCACCAGCAGTACTTC.

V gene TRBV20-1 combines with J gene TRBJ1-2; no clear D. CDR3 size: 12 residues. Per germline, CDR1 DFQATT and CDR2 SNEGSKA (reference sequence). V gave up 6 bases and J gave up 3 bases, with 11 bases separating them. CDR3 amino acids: CSAVPGDYGYTF. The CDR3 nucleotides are TGCAGTGCCGTCCCAGGTGACTATGGCTACACCTTC.